The next 25 T cell receptor beta chains were all read from a single sample in a study of shared clonotypes between healthy human individuals. Method: immunoSEQ multiplex PCR; TCRdb's copy keeps in-frame clones and lacks some. The data hold 550,000 to 800,000 clones, with around 90% observed a single time. Sequencing was carried out using memory CD8+ T cells from PBMCs. This sample's subset: CD45RO+ cells pooled with CCR7-negative TemRA cells. All receptors come from a man in his late teens or twenties in good health. Some clones in this sample may be carry-over from other donors' samples.

Ten or more counts support this clone. The rearrangement links TRBV5-1 to TRBJ2-7, with D perhaps TRBD2 (6 bases). The CDR3 contains 14 residues. The ends were cut back, 1 base at V and 1 base at J, with 9 bases in the middle. CDR1 and CDR2 (germline): SGHRS, YFSETQ. Written as DNA, the CDR3 is TGCGCCAGCAGCTTGTTACGGGAGTCCTACGAGCAGTACTTC. It codes for CASSLLRESYEQYF.

The gene calls are TRBV7-9 and TRBJ2-7; tentative D call: TRBD2 (5 bases). CDR3 length: 12 amino acids. Germline CDR1 and CDR2: SEHNR and FQNEAQ (reference sequence). V shed 6 bases and J shed 5 bases, with 11 bases lying between them. The CDR3 nucleotides are TGTGCCAGCAGATCGGACTGGGACGAGCAGTACTTC. Translation: CASRSDWDEQYF.

The chain employs TRBV6-1 and TRBJ1-1, with 12 bases that match TRBD1. Germline CDR1 and CDR2: MNHNS and SASEGT. J was trimmed by 3 bases and V by 2 bases; bases with no gene match: 7. The length of the CDR3 is 17 residues. The CDR3 region has the DNA TGTGCCAGCAGTGAACCAGGGGACAGGGGGCCTTACACTGAAGCTTTCTTT. Encoded protein: CASSEPGDRGPYTEAFF.

This clone was found once. Other DNA sequences in the sample encode the same CDR3. V is TRBV5-1 and J is TRBJ2-7; D unresolved. Trimming took 0 bases from V and 0 from J, leaving 4 bases between them. There are 13 residues in the CDR3. CDR1 is SGHRS and CDR2 is YFSETQ in the germline V gene. CDR3 residues: CASSLAASYEQYF. Here the CDR3 DNA reads TGCGCCAGCAGCTTGGCGGCCTCCTACGAGCAGTACTTC. The full variable domain, in which reference TRBV5-1 and TRBJ2-7 provide the parts outside the CDR3, is KAGVTQTPRYLIKTRGQQVTLSCSPISGHRSVSWYQQTPGQGLQFLFEYFSETQRNKGNFPGRFSGRQFSNSRSEMNVSTLELGDSALYLCASSLAASYEQYFGPGTRLTVT.

This clone appeared a few times. The V and J genes are TRBV7-3 and TRBJ2-7; D remains unclear. Germline V lookup: CDR1 SGHTA, CDR2 FQGTGA. V lost 1 base and J lost 3, with 7 bases in between. This CDR3 spans 13 amino acids. The chain's CDR3 is CASSLSPGYEQYF. Written as DNA, the CDR3 is TGTGCCAGCAGCTTAAGTCCGGGCTACGAGCAGTACTTC.

In its sample, this clone was seen once. V is TRBV27 and J is TRBJ1-5, with a weak D call TRBD1 (5 bases). Germline lookup yields CDR1 MNHEY and CDR2 SMNVEV (reference sequence). V dropped 6 bases and J dropped 2 bases, with 14 bases sitting between them. The CDR3 has 15 residues. The CDR3 bases are TGTGCCAGCAGCCCTACTTTGGGGGGCAATCAGCCCCAGCATTTT. Its protein is CASSPTLGGNQPQHF.

This rearrangement joins TRBV11-2 to TRBJ2-3; D is uncertain. V was shortened by 5 bases and J by 1 base, with 4 bases between the two germline ends. Germline assignment: CDR1 SGHAT and CDR2 FQNNGV. This CDR3 comprises 12 residues. The CDR3 DNA reads as TGTGCCAGCAGCCGCCGCACAGATACGCAGTATTTT. Translating gives CASSRRTDTQYF.

J is TRBJ2-7 and V is TRBV5-1; 10 bases match TRBD1. The J segment lost 5 bases and the V segment lost 3 bases, leaving 5 bases of the junction unmatched. The CDR3 is made up of 14 amino acids. Germline CDR1 and CDR2: SGHRS and YFSETQ. CDR3 amino acids: CASSSGTGVDEQYF. CDR3 sequence (DNA): TGCGCCAGCAGCTCGGGGACAGGGGTAGACGAGCAGTACTTC. The full variable domain, in which reference TRBV5-1 and TRBJ2-7 provide the parts outside the CDR3, is KAGVTQTPRYLIKTRGQQVTLSCSPISGHRSVSWYQQTPGQGLQFLFEYFSETQRNKGNFPGRFSGRQFSNSRSEMNVSTLELGDSALYLCASSSGTGVDEQYFGPGTRLTVT.

Concerning this clone itself: The sample contains more than one DNA sequence encoding this CDR3. The V call is TRBV28, the J call TRBJ2-7, with D maybe TRBD1 (6 bases). Germline CDR1 reads MDHEN; CDR2 reads SYDVKM. CDR3 length equals 13 residues. Trimming cost V 3 bases and J 3 bases, with 9 bases left between them. The CDR3 loop reads CASSFFRGYEQYF. The CDR3 DNA reads TGTGCCAGCAGTTTTTTCAGGGGCTACGAGCAGTACTTC.

This chain joins TRBV28 and TRBJ2-7, with a tentative D call TRBD1 (6 bases). Trimming took 5 bases from V and 4 from J, leaving 18 bases between them. There are 15 residues in the CDR3. Germline lookup yields CDR1 MDHEN and CDR2 SYDVKM. The DNA of the CDR3 is TGTGCCAGCAGTCCACTACAGGGTGTCGGATACGAGCAGTACTTC. As protein: CASSPLQGVGYEQYF.

The chain joins TRBV14 to TRBJ2-3, with D unclear. Trimming pared 1 base from V and 1 base from J, leaving 9 bases between. Germline V gene sequence: CDR1 SGHDN, CDR2 FVKESK. The CDR3 spans 15 residues. The CDR3 nucleotides are TGTGCCAGCAGCCAAGGGCAGACTCGCACAGATACGCAGTATTTT. It translates to CASSQGQTRTDTQYF.

V gene TRBV9 combines with J gene TRBJ2-3, with TRBD2 identical over 11 bases. Losses at the gene ends were 4 bases for V and 2 bases for J; bases not matched to a gene: 6. Germline CDR1 and CDR2: SGDLS and YYNGEE. The CDR3 length is 16 residues. The CDR3 reads CASSPAGLAVTDTQYF. The CDR3, as DNA: TGTGCCAGCAGCCCAGCGGGACTAGCGGTCACAGATACGCAGTATTTT.

J is TRBJ2-7 and V is TRBV4-3, with a possible D match to TRBD1 (6 bases). The V gene lost 0 bases and the J gene lost 0 bases, with 15 bases spanning the gap. From germline, CDR1 is LGHNA and CDR2 YSLEER. The CDR3 has 17 amino acids. CDR3 residues: CASSQDRSGESSYEQYF. The CDR3, as DNA: TGCGCCAGCAGCCAAGATCGTTCAGGGGAGAGCTCCTACGAGCAGTACTTC.

The chain employs TRBV7-9 and TRBJ2-5; D gene unclear. CDR3 size: 15 residues. Trimming stripped 4 bases from V and 0 bases from J, with 12 bases between. Germline values: CDR1 SEHNR, CDR2 FQNEAQ (reference sequence). The CDR3 loop reads CASSSPGRYQETQYF. The CDR3 bases are TGTGCCAGCAGCTCTCCCGGCCGGTACCAAGAGACCCAGTACTTC.

The V gene is TRBV29-1, the J gene TRBJ2-1, with D possibly TRBD2 on 5 matching bases. Germline V gives CDR1 SQVTM, CDR2 ANQGSEA. CDR3 length: 17 residues. V was trimmed by 5 bases and J by 5 bases, leaving 25 bases between them. CDR3 bases: TGCAGCGTTACCGCGGGCCAGCGGACCTTTCTCGACAATGAGCAGTTCTTC. Translation: CSVTAGQRTFLDNEQFF.

This clone was detected only a few times. This chain uses TRBV2 with TRBJ2-2, with TRBD1 matching over 7 bases. Germline V gene lookup returns CDR1 SNHLY and CDR2 FYNNEI. This CDR3 comprises 12 residues. J was trimmed by 4 bases and V by 9 bases; bases with no gene match: 2. The CDR3 nucleotides read TGTGCCAGAAGACAGGGCACCGGGGAGCTGTTTTTT. Translated, it gives CARRQGTGELFF.

The J gene is TRBJ2-7, the V gene TRBV19; D remains ambiguous. Between the trimmed V and J ends, which lost 3 bases and 2 bases, there was a span of 8 bases. The germline V gene encodes CDR1 LNHDA and CDR2 SQIVND (reference sequence). The CDR3 runs to 13 residues. CDR3 nucleotides: TGTGCCAGTAGTATTGATGGACCCTACGAGCAGTACTTC. Translated: CASSIDGPYEQYF.

The V call is TRBV2, the J call TRBJ2-7; D is unclear. Germline V gene data show CDR1 as SNHLY and CDR2 as FYNNEI. Trimming pared 6 bases from V and 3 bases from J, leaving 15 bases between. This CDR3 comprises 14 residues. The CDR3 nucleotides read TGTGCCAGCAGCGATAAGTCGCTCGGCTACGAGCAGTACTTC. This sequence encodes CASSDKSLGYEQYF.

The V and J genes are TRBV5-1 and TRBJ2-5; a weak D match, TRBD1 (5 bases). V was shortened by 1 base and J by 3 bases, with 16 bases between the two germline ends. Germline V gives CDR1 SGHRS, CDR2 YFSETQ. This CDR3 comprises 16 residues. The CDR3 protein is CASSLYRSDIKETQYF. CDR3 coding DNA: TGCGCCAGCAGCTTGTACCGCTCGGACATCAAAGAGACCCAGTACTTC.

This clone showed up just once. V usage is TRBV6-1 and J usage is TRBJ2-4, with a tentative D call TRBD2 (7 bases). The CDR3 is 15 residues long. V dropped 5 bases and J dropped 8 bases, with 19 bases sitting between them. Germline V gives CDR1 MNHNS, CDR2 SASEGT. CDR3 sequence: CASSRSSGEGDIQYF. Here the CDR3 DNA reads TGTGCCAGCAGTCGGTCGAGCGGGGAGGGGGACATTCAGTACTTC.

The table lists this clone with a few counts. The chain carries TRBV10-3 and TRBJ2-1, with D maybe TRBD1 (6 bases). This CDR3 has 13 amino acids. Trimming shortened V by 9 bases and J by 4 bases, and 13 bases separated the two germline ends. CDR1 is ENHRY and CDR2 is SYGVKD in the germline V gene. The CDR3 spells CAISTGGYNEQFF. DNA of the CDR3: TGTGCCATTTCGACAGGCGGGTACAATGAGCAGTTCTTC.

The chain couples TRBV28 to TRBJ2-7; no definite D call. This CDR3 contains 15 residues. CDR1 MDHEN and CDR2 SYDVKM come from the germline V gene. With 6 bases removed from V and 3 bases from J, the gap between germline ends came to 18 bases. The CDR3, as DNA: TGTGCCAGCAGATCGCCCCTTAGAGCTCGCTACGAGCAGTACTTC. Protein: CASRSPLRARYEQYF.

This chain links TRBV28 with TRBJ2-1, with 9 bases lining up with TRBD2. With V trimmed by 3 bases and J by 6 bases, 6 bases remained unmatched. Looked up from germline, CDR1 is MDHEN and CDR2 is SYDVKM. This CDR3 region has 15 residues. The CDR3 spells CASSFRLAEGNEQFF. CDR3 DNA: TGTGCCAGCAGTTTTCGACTAGCGGAGGGCAATGAGCAGTTCTTC.

The V gene is TRBV27, the J gene TRBJ1-3, with 8 bases identical to TRBD1. Germline lookup yields CDR1 MNHEY and CDR2 SMNVEV (reference sequence). This CDR3 region has 14 residues. J lost 3 bases, V lost 7 bases, and 5 bases had no gene match. As DNA, the CDR3 is TGTGCCAGCACCCCCACAGGGGGTGGAAACACCATATATTTT. Encoded protein: CASTPTGGGNTIYF.

V is TRBV2 and J is TRBJ2-7, with 10 bases fitting TRBD1. V trimming: 4 bases; J trimming: 6 bases; junction bases outside the gene matches: 6. The CDR3 runs to 14 residues. The V gene's germline CDR1 is SNHLY and CDR2 FYNNEI. CDR3: CASSGDRGVGEQYF. The CDR3 nucleotides read TGTGCCAGCAGTGGGGACAGGGGAGTGGGCGAGCAGTACTTC. Complete variable domain (other parts from reference TRBV2 and TRBJ2-7): EPEVTQTPSHQVTQMGQEVILRCVPISNHLYFYWYRQILGQKVEFLVSFYNNEISEKSEIFDDQFSVERPDGSNFTLKIRSTKLEDSAMYFCASSGDRGVGEQYFGPGTRLTVT.